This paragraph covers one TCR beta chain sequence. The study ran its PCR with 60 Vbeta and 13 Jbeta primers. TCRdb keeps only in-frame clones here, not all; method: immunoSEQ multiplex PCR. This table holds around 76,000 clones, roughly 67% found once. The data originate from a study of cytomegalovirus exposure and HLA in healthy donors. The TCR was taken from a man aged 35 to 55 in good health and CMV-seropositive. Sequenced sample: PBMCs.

The CDR3 protein is CASSGRGTVNEKLFF. The CDR3 DNA reads TGTGCCAGCAGCGGCCGGGGGACAGTTAATGAAAAACTGTTTTTT. The chain has TRBV9 and TRBJ1-4; 7 nucleotides line up with TRBD1. This CDR3 has 15 amino acids. J gave up 4 bases and V 3 bases, and 6 bases lay outside the gene matches. Germline CDR1 and CDR2: SGDLS and YYNGEE.